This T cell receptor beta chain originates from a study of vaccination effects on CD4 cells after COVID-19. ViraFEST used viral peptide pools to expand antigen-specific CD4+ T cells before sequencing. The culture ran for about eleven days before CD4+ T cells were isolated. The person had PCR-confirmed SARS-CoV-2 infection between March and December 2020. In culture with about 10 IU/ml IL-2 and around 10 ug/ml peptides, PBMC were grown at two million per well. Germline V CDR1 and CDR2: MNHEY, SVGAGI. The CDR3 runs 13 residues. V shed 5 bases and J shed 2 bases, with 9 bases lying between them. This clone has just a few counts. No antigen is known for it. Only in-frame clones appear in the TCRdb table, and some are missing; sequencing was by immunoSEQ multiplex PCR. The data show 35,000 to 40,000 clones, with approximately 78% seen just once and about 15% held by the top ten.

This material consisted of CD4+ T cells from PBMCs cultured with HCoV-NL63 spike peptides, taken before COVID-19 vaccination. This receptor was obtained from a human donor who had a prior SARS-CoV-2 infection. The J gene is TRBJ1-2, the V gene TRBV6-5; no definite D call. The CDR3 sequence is CASSPTRNYGYTF. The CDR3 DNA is TGTGCCAGCAGTCCCACTCGGAACTATGGCTACACCTTC.